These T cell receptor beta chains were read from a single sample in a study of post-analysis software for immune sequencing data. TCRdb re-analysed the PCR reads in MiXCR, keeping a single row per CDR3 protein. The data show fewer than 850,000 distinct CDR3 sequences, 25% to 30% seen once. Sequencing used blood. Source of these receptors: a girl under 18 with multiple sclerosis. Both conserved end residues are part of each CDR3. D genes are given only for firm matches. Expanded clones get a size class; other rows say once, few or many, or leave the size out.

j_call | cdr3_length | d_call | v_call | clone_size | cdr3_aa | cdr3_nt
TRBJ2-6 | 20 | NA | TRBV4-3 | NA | CASSQDLVGVWSSGANVLTF | TGCGCCAGCAGCCAAGATCTTGTGGGGGTTTGGAGCTCTGGGGCCAACGTCCTGACTTTC
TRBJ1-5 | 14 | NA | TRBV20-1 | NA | CSARRGARGQPQHF | TGCAGTGCTAGACGGGGGGCGCGGGGTCAGCCCCAGCATTTT
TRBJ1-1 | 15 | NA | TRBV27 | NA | CASSRGRFGGSEAFF | TGTGCCAGCAGTCGGGGGCGATTTGGGGGTTCTGAAGCTTTCTTT
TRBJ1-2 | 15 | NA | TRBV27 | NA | CASSLSRGRNYGYTF | TGTGCCAGCAGTTTGTCCCGGGGCCGTAACTATGGTTACACCTTC
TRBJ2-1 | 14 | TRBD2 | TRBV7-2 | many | CASSLGLAGGGEFF | TGTGCCAGCAGCTTAGGTCTAGCGGGAGGGGGGGAGTTCTTC
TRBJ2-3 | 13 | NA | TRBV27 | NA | CASSPITQGPQYF | TGTGCCAGCAGCCCGATCACCCAGGGGCCGCAGTATTTT
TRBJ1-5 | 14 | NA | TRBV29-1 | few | CSAREGGSNQPQHF | TGCAGCGCTAGGGAGGGGGGTAGCAATCAGCCCCAGCATTTT
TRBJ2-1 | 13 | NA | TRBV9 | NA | CASSLQLRAEQFF | TGTGCCAGCAGCTTACAGCTCCGTGCTGAGCAGTTCTTC
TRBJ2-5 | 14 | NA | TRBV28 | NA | CASSPTREAGTQYF | TGTGCCAGCAGTCCTACCAGGGAGGCCGGGACCCAGTACTTC
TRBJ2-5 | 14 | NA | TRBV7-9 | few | CASSHGSGQETQYF | TGTGCCAGCAGCCACGGATCAGGACAAGAGACCCAGTACTTC
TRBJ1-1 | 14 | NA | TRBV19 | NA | CASRHGLRNTEAFF | TGTGCCAGTAGGCACGGGCTCCGGAACACTGAAGCTTTCTTT
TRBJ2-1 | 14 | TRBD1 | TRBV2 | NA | CASSEQGAGSEQFF | TGTGCCAGCAGTGAACAGGGGGCCGGGAGTGAGCAGTTCTTC
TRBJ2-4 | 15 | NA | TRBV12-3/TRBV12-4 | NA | CASTSGARAKSIQYF | TGTGCCAGCACTTCCGGGGCCAGGGCCAAAAGCATTCAGTACTTC
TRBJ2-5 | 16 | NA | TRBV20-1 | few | CSAPPLRRGPKETQYF | TGCAGTGCGCCTCCCCTTAGGCGCGGCCCAAAAGAGACCCAGTACTTC
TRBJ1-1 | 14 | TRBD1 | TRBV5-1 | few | CASSLDRGYSEAFF | TGCGCCAGCAGCTTGGACAGGGGATACTCTGAAGCTTTCTTT
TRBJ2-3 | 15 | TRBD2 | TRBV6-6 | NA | CASSRLAGRQSTQYF | TGTGCCAGCAGTCGACTAGCGGGACGGCAGAGTACGCAGTATTTT
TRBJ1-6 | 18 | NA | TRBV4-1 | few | CASSQDVQTSSYNSPLHF | TGCGCCAGCAGCCAAGATGTACAGACAAGCTCCTATAATTCACCCCTCCACTTT
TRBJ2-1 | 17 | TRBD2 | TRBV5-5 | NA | CASSYTPGLEVWGEQFF | TGTGCCAGCAGCTATACTCCGGGACTAGAAGTTTGGGGTGAGCAGTTCTTC
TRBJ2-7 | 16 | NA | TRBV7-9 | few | CASSTGHPLGLSEQYF | TGTGCCAGCAGCACCGGACATCCACTGGGGTTGAGCGAGCAGTACTTC
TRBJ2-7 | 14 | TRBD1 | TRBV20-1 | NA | CSARHDREVGEQYF | TGCAGTGCTAGACATGACAGGGAAGTTGGCGAGCAGTACTTC
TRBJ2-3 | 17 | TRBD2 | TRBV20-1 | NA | CSALLGTSGSSTDTQYF | TGCAGTGCCCTCCTTGGGACTAGCGGCTCTAGCACAGATACGCAGTATTTT
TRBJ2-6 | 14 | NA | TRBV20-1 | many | CSAPPGAGANVLTF | TGCAGTGCGCCCCCGGGGGCTGGGGCCAACGTCCTGACTTTC
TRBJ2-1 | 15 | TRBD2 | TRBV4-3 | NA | CASSQWQGTRYEQFF | TGCGCCAGCAGCCAATGGCAAGGGACTAGATATGAGCAGTTCTTC
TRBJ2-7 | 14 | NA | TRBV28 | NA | CASSRGLYSGEQYF | TGTGCCAGCAGCCGGGGACTGTACTCGGGCGAGCAGTACTTC
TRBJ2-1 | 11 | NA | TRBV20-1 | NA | CRATRNNEQFF | TGCAGGGCTACCCGTAACAATGAGCAGTTCTTC
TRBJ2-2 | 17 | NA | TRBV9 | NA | CASSVARLVSNTGELFF | TGTGCCAGCAGCGTAGCTCGGCTAGTGTCGAACACCGGGGAGCTGTTTTTT
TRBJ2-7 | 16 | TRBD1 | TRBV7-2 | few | CASSLDPGQGTYEQYF | TGTGCCAGCAGCTTGGATCCGGGACAGGGTACCTACGAGCAGTACTTC
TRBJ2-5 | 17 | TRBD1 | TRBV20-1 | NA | CSARRPGWTGLQETQYF | TGCAGTGCTAGACGCCCTGGATGGACAGGGCTCCAAGAGACCCAGTACTTC
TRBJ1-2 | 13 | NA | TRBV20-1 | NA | CSAGDTLSYGYTF | TGCAGTGCTGGGGACACCTTGAGCTATGGCTACACCTTC
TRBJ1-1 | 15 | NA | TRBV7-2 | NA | CASSLDWGKDTEAFF | TGTGCCAGCAGCTTAGATTGGGGGAAGGACACTGAAGCTTTCTTT
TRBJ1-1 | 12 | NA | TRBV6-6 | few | CASSPNGAEAFF | TGTGCCAGCAGTCCGAACGGCGCTGAAGCTTTCTTT
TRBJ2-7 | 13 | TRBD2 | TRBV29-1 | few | CSVSRLAGVEQYF | TGCAGCGTTTCTAGACTAGCGGGAGTCGAGCAGTACTTC